These 19 T cell receptor beta chains originate from one sample sequenced in a study of siplizumab effects on memory and regulatory T cells. Using immunoSEQ multiplex PCR, the repertoire was profiled, and TCRdb retains in-frame clones only, with some absent. The table records 70,000 or so clones, about 90% of them present only once. Sequenced: Tregs sorted from blood. The source is a human donor in good health.

The rearrangement links TRBV11-2 to TRBJ2-2, with TRBD1 identical over 7 bases. Germline loops: CDR1 SGHAT, CDR2 FQNNGV. CDR3 length: 16 residues. V lost 4 bases and J lost 4; bases outside the gene matches: 9. The DNA for the CDR3 is TGTGCCAGCAGCTCAACGGGACAGCGCCTCACCGGGGAGCTGTTTTTT. It specifies CASSSTGQRLTGELFF.

The chain uses TRBV20-1 and TRBJ2-1; 8 bases are a match to TRBD2. The CDR3 totals 11 residues. The junction had 3 bases not matched to a gene; V was cut back by 7 bases and J by 7 bases. CDR1 and CDR2 (germline): DFQATT, SNEGSKA (reference sequence). CDR3 region: CSGPSGNEQFF. CDR3 in DNA: TGCAGTGGACCTAGCGGGAATGAGCAGTTCTTC.

The chain recombines TRBV7-2 with TRBJ2-7; TRBD2 might be the D (5 bases). The CDR3 has 15 amino acids. Germline CDR1 SGHTA, CDR2 FQGNSA. The V gene lost 6 bases and the J gene lost 3 bases, with 18 bases spanning the gap. CDR3 nucleotide sequence: TGTGCCAGCAGTTTCCAAGCGGTTGCTGGCTACGAGCAGTACTTC. The encoded protein is CASSFQAVAGYEQYF.

The chain employs TRBV7-2 and TRBJ1-2, with TRBD1 as a possible D gene (6 bases). Germline V CDR1 and CDR2: SGHTA, FQGNSA. The V end was cut by 1 base, the J end by 8 bases, with 11 bases between. The CDR3 runs to 13 residues. The CDR3 sequence: CASSLGAGAGYTF. The CDR3 DNA follows: TGTGCCAGCAGCTTAGGGGCAGGGGCAGGCTACACCTTC.

This chain links TRBV12-5 with TRBJ2-3; tentatively, D is TRBD1 or TRBD2 (5 bases each). CDR3 length: 17 amino acids. Trimming took 2 bases from V and 4 from J, leaving 19 bases between them. The germline gives CDR1 LGHNT, CDR2 FRNRAP. CDR3 nucleotide sequence: TGTGCTAGTGGTTTGATAGCCCTAGGGACCGCCTCAGATACGCAGTATTTT. Translated: CASGLIALGTASDTQYF. The variable domain in full, completed from reference TRBV12-5 and TRBJ2-3, reads DARVTQTPRHKVTEMGQEVTMRCQPILGHNTVFWYRQTMMQGLELLAYFRNRAPLDDSGMPKDRFSAEMPDATLATLKIQPSEPRDSAVYFCASGLIALGTASDTQYFGPGTRLTVL.

This clone occurred once. The rearrangement joins TRBV5-1 to TRBJ1-3; TRBD1 matches 11 bases. CDR3 size: 18 residues. V was pared by 0 bases and J by 0 bases, with 5 bases of the junction left unmatched. Germline values: CDR1 SGHRS, CDR2 YFSETQ. The CDR3 bases are TGCGCCAGCAGCTTGGGGACAGGGGGCCTTAGCTCTGGAAACACCATATATTTT. It codes for CASSLGTGGLSSGNTIYF.

The chain uses TRBV27 and TRBJ2-1; tentatively, D is TRBD2 (5 bases). Deletions cut 6 bases from V and 0 bases from J, with 12 bases between. This CDR3 region has 15 residues. Germline V gene sequence: CDR1 MNHEY, CDR2 SMNVEV (reference sequence). This CDR3 reads CASSPSEGSYNEQFF. DNA for the CDR3: TGTGCCAGCAGCCCCTCCGAGGGCTCCTACAATGAGCAGTTCTTC.

The chain is built from TRBV11-1 and TRBJ2-1; 7 positions agree with TRBD2. CDR1 and CDR2 from the germline V gene are SGHAT and FQDESV (reference sequence). CDR3 size: 16 residues. J gave up 4 bases and V 2 bases, and 8 bases lay outside the gene matches. CDR3 loop: CASSLFRAGSYNEQFF. CDR3 nucleotide sequence: TGTGCCAGCAGCTTATTCAGAGCGGGATCTTACAATGAGCAGTTCTTC.

This chain connects TRBV30 to TRBJ1-1; D call uncertain. CDR3 length: 14 residues. Germline CDR1 is GTSNPN and CDR2 is SVGIG (reference sequence). The ends were cut back, 2 bases at V and 0 bases at J, with 10 bases in the middle. The CDR3 is CAWSLIGLNTEAFF. CDR3 coding DNA: TGTGCCTGGAGTTTAATCGGTTTGAACACTGAAGCTTTCTTT.

About this clone itself: At one of its ends the junction is not consistent with the germline gene, which may arise from a read error. The V call is TRBV5-4, the J call TRBJ2-5, with TRBD2 as a possible D gene (6 bases). From germline, CDR1 is SGHNT and CDR2 YYREEE (reference sequence). The CDR3 length is 13 residues. CDR3 DNA: TGTGCCAGCAGGTTGGAGGGCCGAGAGACCCAGTACTTC. This encodes CASRLEGRETQYF.

The chain employs TRBV4-2 and TRBJ2-7, with D possibly TRBD2 on 6 matching bases. Germline values: CDR1 LGHNA, CDR2 YNFKEQ. Between the trimmed V and J ends, which lost 4 bases and 0 bases, there was a span of 22 bases. The length of the CDR3 is 18 residues. CDR3 loop: CASSRDRFGGPGSYEQYF. In nucleotides, the CDR3 is TGTGCCAGCAGCCGGGACCGGTTCGGGGGACCCGGCTCCTACGAGCAGTACTTC.

The chain combines TRBV5-8 with TRBJ1-2, with no clear D. The CDR3 runs 13 residues. Trimming cost V 4 bases and J 6 bases, with 13 bases left between them. Germline CDR1 reads SGHTS; CDR2 reads YDEGEE. CDR3: CASSPLGRNGYTF. The CDR3 DNA reads as TGTGCCAGCAGCCCCCTTGGGAGGAATGGCTACACCTTC.

The chain employs TRBV7-8 and TRBJ2-7; D not resolved. This CDR3 contains 13 residues. V lost 5 bases, J lost 2 bases, and 10 bases lay in between. The germline gives CDR1 SGHVS, CDR2 FQNEAQ. The chain's CDR3 is CASSTYYTYEQYF. DNA of the CDR3: TGTGCCAGCAGCACCTACTACACCTACGAGCAGTACTTC.

This chain connects TRBV6-5 to TRBJ1-2, with D perhaps matching TRBD1 (5 bases). There are 14 residues in the CDR3. V was cut by 5 bases and J by 2 bases, with 12 bases left in between. CDR1 and CDR2 from the germline V gene are MNHEY and SVGAGI. The CDR3 DNA reads as TGTGCCAGCAGTCCTAGGGGAGGGAACTATGGCTACACCTTC. Translation gives CASSPRGGNYGYTF.

This rearrangement joins TRBV6-5 to TRBJ1-4; D is unclear. V was clipped by 6 bases and J by 0 bases, with 8 bases between them. The germline gives CDR1 MNHEY, CDR2 SVGAGI. The CDR3 totals 14 residues. DNA for the CDR3: TGTGCCAGCAGCCTGACTCCAACTAATGAAAAACTGTTTTTT. Its translation: CASSLTPTNEKLFF.

The CDR3 is CARGGPGQGGSPGYTF. Written as DNA, the CDR3 is TGCGCCAGAGGAGGCCCCGGACAGGGTGGCAGCCCCGGCTACACCTTC. This chain uses TRBV5-1 with TRBJ1-2; 8 bases line up with TRBD1. CDR3 length: 16 amino acids. The ends lost 8 bases at V and 8 bases at J; junction bases unmatched: 20. The germline V gene has CDR1 SGHRS and CDR2 YFSETQ. Variable domain in full (rest from reference TRBV5-1 and TRBJ1-2): KAGVTQTPRYLIKTRGQQVTLSCSPISGHRSVSWYQQTPGQGLQFLFEYFSETQRNKGNFPGRFSGRQFSNSRSEMNVSTLELGDSALYLCARGGPGQGGSPGYTFGSGTRLTVV.

The CDR3 DNA sequence: TGTGCCAGCAGCTGGGACAGGGGGGTATACGAGCAGTACTTC. As protein: CASSWDRGVYEQYF. The chain joins TRBV5-4 to TRBJ2-7, with 11 bases identical to TRBD1. V lost 3 bases to trimming and J lost 4 bases; unmatched junction nucleotides: 3. The CDR3 has 14 residues. Per germline, CDR1 SGHNT and CDR2 YYREEE (reference sequence).

V usage is TRBV5-1 and J usage is TRBJ2-7; 14 bases are a match to TRBD2. The CDR3 loop spans 21 amino acids. Trimming took 3 bases from V and 7 from J; bases not matched to a gene: 24. Germline V gene lookup returns CDR1 SGHRS and CDR2 YFSETQ. The CDR3 nucleotides read TGCGCCAGCAGCTACCGGACAGGGGGTGTAGCCGGGACTAGCGGGAGTTTGGAGCAGTACTTC. It yields the protein CASSYRTGGVAGTSGSLEQYF.

The chain couples TRBV29-1 to TRBJ2-7, with 7 bases matching TRBD1. The ends lost 6 bases at V and 5 bases at J; junction bases unmatched: 13. Per the germline V gene, CDR1 is SQVTM and CDR2 is ANQGSEA. The CDR3 length is 14 residues. The DNA for the CDR3 is TGCAGCGTCAATGAGGGTAGGGGGCGCGACGAGCAGTACTTC. Its translation is CSVNEGRGRDEQYF.